What follows are 12 T cell receptor beta chains derived from one specimen sequenced in a study of CD8 T cells in ankylosing spondylitis. TCRdb analysed the 5' RACE reads with MiXCR anew, one entry per CDR3 protein. The table records around 220,000 distinct CDR3 sequences, 10% to 13% of them present only once. The sample comprised blood, either unsorted or a sorted T cell fraction (not recorded which). The receptors here all came from a male donor with ankylosing spondylitis or in good health (not recorded which).

This clonotype occurred many times. The V call is TRBV12-3 or TRBV12-4, the J call TRBJ1-1; possibly TRBD1 for D (6 bases). The CDR3 length is 13 residues. The V gene lost 2 bases and the J gene lost 5 bases, with 9 bases spanning the gap. This CDR3 reads CASSLFQGTEAFF. CDR3 in DNA: TGTGCCAGCAGTTTATTTCAGGGGACTGAAGCTTTCTTT.

This clonotype was counted at least ten times. This chain links TRBV7-2 with TRBJ2-2, with D possibly matching TRBD2 (5 bases). Deletions cut 2 bases from V and 7 bases from J, with 17 bases between. CDR3 size: 16 residues. Germline V gives CDR1 SGHTA, CDR2 FQGNSA. The CDR3 loop reads CASSLRSGSLGGELFF. The CDR3 DNA is TGTGCCAGCAGCTTACGTTCGGGGTCCCTTGGCGGGGAGCTGTTTTTT.

This clonotype was found many times. This sequence joins TRBV12-3 or TRBV12-4 and TRBJ2-1, with unresolved D. V dropped 5 bases and J dropped 10 bases, with 18 bases sitting between them. The CDR3 is 14 residues long. This CDR3 reads CASSPGPVLGEQFF. CDR3 coding DNA: TGTGCCAGCAGTCCGGGTCCCGTTCTGGGAGAGCAGTTCTTC.

This clonotype was found a few times. The V and J genes are TRBV5-5 and TRBJ1-1, with 11 positions matching TRBD1. This CDR3 comprises 16 residues. The V gene end was trimmed by 0 bases and the J gene end by 5 bases; junction bases not matched to a gene: 6. Looked up from germline, CDR1 is SGHKS and CDR2 is YYEKEE (reference sequence). The CDR3 DNA reads TGTGCCAGCAGCTTGGAACCCGGGACAGGGGGTACTGAAGCTTTCTTT. Translation: CASSLEPGTGGTEAFF.

In this sample, this clonotype turned up many times. The J gene is TRBJ2-3, the V gene TRBV24-1; 7 bases line up with TRBD2. There are 15 residues in the CDR3. Germline CDR1 KGHDR, CDR2 SFDVKD. Unmatched junction bases numbered 6, after V lost 5 bases and J lost 2 bases. The CDR3: CATSGRRGITDTQYF. DNA for the CDR3: TGTGCCACCAGTGGCCGGCGGGGGATCACAGATACGCAGTATTTT.

This chain connects TRBV9 to TRBJ1-3, with 7 bases identical to TRBD1. The CDR3 is 15 residues long. The germline CDR1 and CDR2 sequences are SGDLS and YYNGEE. Unmatched junction bases numbered 5, after V lost 5 bases and J lost 0 bases. CDR3 coding DNA: TGTGCCAGCAGTCATGCAGGGGGCTCTGGAAACACCATATATTTT. It specifies CASSHAGGSGNTIYF.

In its sample, this clonotype was seen many times. The V gene is TRBV12-3 or TRBV12-4, the J gene TRBJ2-1; a weak D match, TRBD1 (5 bases). V lost 5 bases, J lost 9 bases, and 20 bases lay in between. The CDR3 has 15 amino acids. CDR3 sequence (DNA): TGTGCCAGCAGTACCCGACAGAATGGGATGGGTGAGCAGTTCTTC. Its translation is CASSTRQNGMGEQFF.

This clonotype was picked up a small number of times. This chain connects TRBV13 to TRBJ1-3; TRBD1 agrees at 7 bases. Germline CDR1 and CDR2: PRHDT and FYEKMQ (reference sequence). The CDR3 spans 15 residues. Trimming took 3 bases from V and 0 from J; bases not matched to a gene: 2. The CDR3 is CASSFGQVSGNTIYF. DNA of the CDR3: TGTGCCAGCAGCTTTGGACAGGTCTCTGGAAACACCATATATTTT.

The gene calls are TRBV6-4 and TRBJ2-5, with D possibly being TRBD2 (7 bases). CDR1 MRHNA and CDR2 SNTAGT come from the germline V gene. The CDR3 runs to 14 residues. V lost 8 bases and J 1 base, leaving 14 bases between the germline ends. CDR3 in amino acids: CASGRDTGQETQYF. The CDR3 nucleotides are TGTGCCAGCGGGAGGGACACCGGCCAAGAGACCCAGTACTTC.

This clonotype appeared many times. The chain uses TRBV3-1 and TRBJ2-7; 11 positions match TRBD2. The J segment lost 2 bases and the V segment lost 4 bases, leaving 10 bases of the junction unmatched. There are 17 residues in the CDR3. Germline assignment: CDR1 LGHDT and CDR2 YNNKEL (reference sequence). The CDR3 DNA sequence: TGTGCCAGCAGCCTCGGAGAGGGGACTAGCGGAACCTACGAGCAGTACTTC. This sequence encodes CASSLGEGTSGTYEQYF.

The CDR3 spells CASSLGAEQETQYF. CDR3 DNA: TGTGCCAGCAGTTTAGGCGCAGAACAAGAGACCCAGTACTTC. The chain carries TRBV12-3 or TRBV12-4 and TRBJ2-5; D uncertain. The CDR3 extends over 14 amino acids. Trimming took 1 base from V and 2 from J, leaving 8 bases between them.

This clonotype was counted many times. The chain uses TRBV3-1 and TRBJ1-3, with 7 nucleotides matching TRBD1. The CDR3 extends over 15 amino acids. V was clipped by 5 bases and J by 4 bases; unmatched bases: 8. Germline CDR1 and CDR2: LGHDT and YNNKEL (reference sequence). CDR3 loop: CASSFGQASGNTIYF. DNA of the CDR3: TGTGCCAGCAGCTTCGGACAGGCGTCGGGAAACACCATATATTTT.